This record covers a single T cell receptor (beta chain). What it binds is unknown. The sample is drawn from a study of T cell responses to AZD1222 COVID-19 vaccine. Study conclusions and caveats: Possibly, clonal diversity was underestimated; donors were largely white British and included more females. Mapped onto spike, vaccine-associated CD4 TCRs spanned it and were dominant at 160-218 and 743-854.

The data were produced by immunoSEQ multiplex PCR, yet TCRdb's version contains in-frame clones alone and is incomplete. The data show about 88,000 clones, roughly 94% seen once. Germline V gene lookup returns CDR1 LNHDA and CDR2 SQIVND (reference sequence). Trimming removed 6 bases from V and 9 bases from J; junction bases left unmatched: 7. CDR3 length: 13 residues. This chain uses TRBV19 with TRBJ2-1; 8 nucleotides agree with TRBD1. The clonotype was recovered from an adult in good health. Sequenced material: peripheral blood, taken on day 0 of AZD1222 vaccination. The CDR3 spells CASRGTGRGEQFF. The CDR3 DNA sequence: TGTGCCAGTAGAGGGACAGGCAGGGGTGAGCAGTTCTTC.